The next 10 T cell receptor beta chains were all read from a single sample in a study of naive and memory T cell subsets. Two oligonucleotides, mixed equimolar, formed the beta constant-region primer covering TRBC1 and TRBC2. TCRdb ran MiXCR on the UMI-ligation and nested PCR reads and lists one entry per CDR3 protein. In the table there are 81,000 or so distinct CDR3 sequences, roughly 7% of which are singletons. The source material was central memory CD4+ T cells from blood. All receptors derive from a human donor in good health.

This clonotype was recorded at least ten times. The chain combines TRBV14 with TRBJ2-3; the D is unclear. The CDR3 covers 11 residues. CDR1 is SGHDN and CDR2 is FVKESK in the germline V gene. V lost 3 bases and J 3 bases, leaving 1 base between the germline ends. The CDR3 DNA reads TGTGCCAGCAGCCATACAGATACGCAGTATTTT. Translated: CASSHTDTQYF.

The V call is TRBV2, the J call TRBJ1-6; 8 nucleotides line up with TRBD1. Germline V gene lookup returns CDR1 SNHLY and CDR2 FYNNEI. This CDR3 spans 14 amino acids. The junction had 3 bases not matched to a gene; V was cut back by 5 bases and J by 6 bases. CDR3 DNA sequence: TGTGCCAGCAGTTTACAGGGGGTTAATTCACCCCTCCACTTT. It codes for CASSLQGVNSPLHF.

The V and J genes are TRBV6-2 or TRBV6-3 and TRBJ2-5, with D possibly matching TRBD2 (5 bases). Germline V gene lookup returns CDR1 MNHEY and CDR2 SVGEGT. V lost 7 bases to trimming and J lost 6 bases, with 15 bases between them. This CDR3 has 13 amino acids. This chain's CDR3 is CASTKPPGKTQYF. In nucleotides, the CDR3 is TGTGCCAGCACCAAACCGCCGGGGAAGACCCAGTACTTC.

The CDR3 is CASSLTGPDSKLFF. For the CDR3, the DNA is TGTGCCAGCAGCCTGACAGGACCGGATTCTAAACTGTTTTTT. The gene calls are TRBV12-3 or TRBV12-4 and TRBJ1-4; perhaps TRBD1 as D (6 bases). V gave up 6 bases and J gave up 11 bases, with 19 bases separating them. This CDR3 has 14 amino acids.

This clonotype showed up just a few times. V is TRBV7-2 and J is TRBJ2-3; 9 bases agree with TRBD1. CDR1 is SGHTA, CDR2 FQGNSA, per germline. CDR3 size: 15 residues. The V and J ends lost 5 bases and 4 bases, in that order; junction bases with no gene match: 7. This chain's CDR3 is CASSPDRGIADTQYF. In nucleotides, the CDR3 is TGTGCCAGCAGCCCCGACAGGGGGATCGCAGATACGCAGTATTTT.

The V and J genes are TRBV12-5 and TRBJ1-4, with 7 positions matching TRBD1. There are 15 residues in the CDR3. Germline CDR1 is LGHNT and CDR2 is FRNRAP. J gave up 4 bases and V 5 bases, and 7 bases lay outside the gene matches. The CDR3 bases are TGTGCTAGTGGTCCAGGGACAGAGTATAATGAAAAACTGTTTTTT. Its protein is CASGPGTEYNEKLFF.

This clonotype has at least ten counts. The gene calls are TRBV28 and TRBJ1-3; 10 positions match TRBD1. This CDR3 has 16 amino acids. J gave up 2 bases and V 2 bases, and 3 bases lay outside the gene matches. Looked up from germline, CDR1 is MDHEN and CDR2 is SYDVKM. CDR3 in amino acids: CASSLRTGGAGNTIYF. CDR3 coding DNA: TGTGCCAGCAGTTTAAGGACAGGGGGGGCTGGAAACACCATATATTTT.

This clonotype has a count of ten or more. The CDR3 coding sequence is TGTGCCAGCAGCCAAGATTCGGACAGGGCCGTCGAGCAGTACTTC. Translation gives CASSQDSDRAVEQYF. The chain uses TRBV4-2 and TRBJ2-7, with 8 bases that match TRBD1. The CDR3 has 15 amino acids. The germline CDR1 and CDR2 sequences are LGHNA and YNFKEQ. The J segment lost 6 bases and the V segment lost 0 bases, leaving 7 bases of the junction unmatched.

This clonotype has only a few counts. V usage is TRBV15 and J usage is TRBJ1-5; no clear D gene. The V end was cut by 2 bases, the J end by 8 bases, with 10 bases between. The CDR3 has 13 residues. Germline V gives CDR1 LNHNV, CDR2 YYDKDF (reference sequence). The CDR3: CATSRNSGEPQHF. CDR3 bases: TGTGCCACCAGCAGAAATTCTGGTGAGCCCCAGCATTTT.

This clonotype has just a few counts. V is TRBV5-1 and J is TRBJ2-2; D might be TRBD2 (5 bases). V lost 2 bases and J lost 5, with 13 bases in between. Per the germline V gene, CDR1 is SGHRS and CDR2 is YFSETQ. CDR3 length: 15 residues. The CDR3 coding sequence is TGCGCCAGCAGCTTCGAGGGCAGTAATACCGGGGAGCTGTTTTTT. Translating gives CASSFEGSNTGELFF.